In this sample, the clone carrying this T cell receptor (beta chain) turned up a few times. Its matching antigen is unknown. This entry comes from a study of cytomegalovirus exposure and HLA in healthy donors. Study-wide results and caveats: In a later analysis, at a false discovery rate of 0.05, some 17,000 TCR beta sequences were associated with HLA alleles.

60 Vbeta and 13 Jbeta primers were used in PCR. Profiled with immunoSEQ multiplex PCR; TCRdb holds only in-frame clones, not every one. The sample yields fewer than 40,000 clones, 86% seen once. The sequenced material came from PBMCs. The clonotype comes from a woman aged 40 to 55 in good health and CMV-seropositive.

The CDR3 region has the DNA TGTGCCAGCAGTGCCCTCCAGGGAAGAAGCTCTGGGGCCAACGTCCTGACTTTC. Its protein product is CASSALQGRSSGANVLTF. The rearrangement uses TRBV25-1 and TRBJ2-6, with D possibly matching TRBD1 (5 bases). The CDR3 totals 18 residues. The V and J ends lost 4 bases and 0 bases respectively, with 16 bases between them. Germline CDR1 reads MGHDK; CDR2 reads SYGVNS.